A selection of T cell receptor beta chains follows, all from one sample in a study of metastatic and nonmetastatic thyroid tumors. TCRdb re-called the PCR reads via MiXCR. The sample includes about 92,000 clones, more than 13% seen only once; the top ten take 3.6%. Material: blood. The source is a female donor with papillary thyroid cancer or a benign thyroid nodule (not recorded which). Some clones in this sample may be carry-over from other donors' samples. CDR3s include the opening cysteine and the closing phenylalanine or tryptophan. A D gene is named only where the DNA matches it firmly. Expanded clones get a size class; other rows say once, few or many, or leave the size out.

J gene	D gene	clone size	V gene	CDR3 DNA	CDR3 protein
TRBJ1-2	TRBD1	.	TRBV5-4	TGTGCCAGCAGCCCTAGGACAGGTTCGAGCTACACCTTC	CASSPRTGSSYTF
TRBJ2-1	.	few	TRBV5-4	TGTGCCAGCAGTATATCGAGCTCCTACAATGAGCAGTTCTTC	CASSISSSYNEQFF
TRBJ2-1	TRBD1	.	TRBV6-1	TGTGCCAGCAGCCGTGGACAGGGTAATTTGTATGATGAGCAGTTCTTC	CASSRGQGNLYDEQFF
TRBJ2-6	.	many	TRBV20-1	TGCAGTGCTCTCCCAGGGGCTGGGGCCAACGTCCTGACTTTC	CSALPGAGANVLTF
TRBJ1-2	.	.	TRBV7-9	TGTGCCAGCAGTCCAACAGAAAACTATGCCTACACCTTC	CASSPTENYAYTF
TRBJ2-7	.	many	TRBV5-1	TGCGCCAGCAGCGTCGGACAGTCCTACGAGCAGTACTTC	CASSVGQSYEQYF
TRBJ2-1	TRBD2	many	TRBV18	TGTGCCAGCTCACCTCCCGGGACTAGCGGGGGGGACAATGAGCAGTTCTTC	CASSPPGTSGGDNEQFF
TRBJ2-7	.	many	TRBV6-6	TGTGCCAGCAGTTACTCGGCAGCCACTAGCTACGAGCAGTACTTC	CASSYSAATSYEQYF
TRBJ2-7	.	.	TRBV2	TGTGCCAGCAGTGACCCTCAGTACGATCAGTACTTC	CASSDPQYDQYF
TRBJ1-4	.	many	TRBV19	TGTGCCAGTAGTATAAGACAGGCAACTAATGAAAAACTGTTTTTT	CASSIRQATNEKLFF
TRBJ2-7	.	many	TRBV11-2	TGTGCCAGCAGCTTATGGAGGGGGCTGACATCTGGGGACGAGCAGTACTTC	CASSLWRGLTSGDEQYF
TRBJ2-7	TRBD2	many	TRBV19	TGTGCCAGTAGTATAGTAGGCGGGAGCTCCTACGAGCAGTACTTC	CASSIVGGSSYEQYF
TRBJ2-5	.	.	TRBV3-1	TGTGCCAGCAACCGTAGGCCTCAAGAGACCCAGTACTTC	CASNRRPQETQYF
TRBJ1-2	.	many	TRBV6-1	TGTGCCAGCACTTCAACAGATCCCAGTTATAACTATGGCTACACCTTC	CASTSTDPSYNYGYTF
TRBJ1-1	.	many	TRBV12-3/TRBV12-4	TGTGCCAGCAGTTACGGGGTCGAGGCGTCGGCTTTCTTT	CASSYGVEASAFF
TRBJ2-7	.	medium-sized	TRBV12-3/TRBV12-4	TGTGCCAGCAGTTTGAACTACGAGCAGTACTTC	CASSLNYEQYF
TRBJ2-3	TRBD1	many	TRBV6-5	TGTGCCAGCAGTCCCGGGACAGGGTTTGCAAACACAGATACGCAGTATTTT	CASSPGTGFANTDTQYF
TRBJ2-1	.	many	TRBV19	TGTGCCAGTAGTGAGGTGACTACCAGCTCCTACAATGAGCAGTTCTTC	CASSEVTTSSYNEQFF
TRBJ2-1	.	many	TRBV28	TGTGCCAGCAGTTTTTCGGGCAATGAGCAGTTCTTC	CASSFSGNEQFF
TRBJ1-6	.	many	TRBV6-4	TGTGCCAGCAGTGCCAACAGGATTCCGGGCTCACCCCTCCACTTT	CASSANRIPGSPLHF
TRBJ2-3	TRBD1	many	TRBV27	TGTGCCAGCTCCCGAGGGGACAGCAGCACAGATACGCAGTATTTT	CASSRGDSSTDTQYF
TRBJ2-1	.	.	TRBV5-4	TGTGCCAGCAGCACAGGGACTACCATTAATGAGCAGTTCTTC	CASSTGTTINEQFF
TRBJ2-7	.	.	TRBV5-1	TGCGCCAGCAGCCCCATCTGGAGCGTTATGGAGTTCGAGCAGTACTTC	CASSPIWSVMEFEQYF
TRBJ1-6	.	many	TRBV6-6	TGTGCCAGCAGTTACTCCGGGGTTGGATCCCTCCACTTT	CASSYSGVGSLHF
TRBJ1-1	.	many	TRBV6-1	TGTGCCAGCAGTGTTCGGGGGAACACTGAAGCTTTCTTT	CASSVRGNTEAFF
TRBJ2-7	.	many	TRBV2	TGTGCCAGCAGTGACTACTACGAGCAGTACTTC	CASSDYYEQYF
TRBJ1-3	.	many	TRBV6-1	TGTGCCAGCAGTGAAGCGGGGGGGAACACCATATATTTT	CASSEAGGNTIYF
TRBJ1-2	TRBD1	many	TRBV12-3/TRBV12-4	TGTGCCAGCAGTTACAGGGGGGTTAAGGCGGATGGCTACACCTTC	CASSYRGVKADGYTF
TRBJ2-3	TRBD2	many	TRBV20-1	TGCAGTGCTAGGGTCCTAGCGGGGGTCACAGATACGCAGTATTTT	CSARVLAGVTDTQYF
TRBJ1-2	.	many	TRBV7-9	TGTGCCAGCAGCTCCACAGGGCACTATGGCTACACCTTC	CASSSTGHYGYTF
TRBJ1-1	TRBD1	many	TRBV28	TGTGCCAGCAGTTACGCGTCAGGGGGTCGGGCTGAAGCTTTCTTT	CASSYASGGRAEAFF
TRBJ1-5	.	.	TRBV6-8	TGTGCCAGCACCGTGGCGGGTCAGCCCCAGCATTTT	CASTVAGQPQHF
TRBJ2-2	TRBD2	.	TRBV7-2	TGTGCCAGCAGCGGCAGCGGGAGGGCCGGGGAGCTGTTTTTT	CASSGSGRAGELFF
TRBJ1-5	.	many	TRBV24-1	TGTGCCACCAGTGATCCCTCTGGGGGGGGAGATCAGCCCCAGCATTTT	CATSDPSGGGDQPQHF
TRBJ2-7	.	.	TRBV30	TGTGCCTGGAGTGTAACCCGAGGGACAGAGCAGTACTTC	CAWSVTRGTEQYF
TRBJ1-2	TRBD1	many	TRBV2	TGTGCCAGCAGTCGAAGGGGGACAGATTATGGCTACACCTTC	CASSRRGTDYGYTF
TRBJ2-1	.	many	TRBV28	TGTGCCAGCAGCGCGAGAGGGGGAGCATACGCTGAGCAGTTCTTC	CASSARGGAYAEQFF
TRBJ2-7	.	medium-sized	TRBV6-1	TGTGCCAGCAGAAAAACACTTAACTCCTACGAGCAGTACTTC	CASRKTLNSYEQYF
TRBJ2-7	.	few	TRBV12-3/TRBV12-4	TGTGCCAGCAGCCCAGGGAATGGGTCTCTATTGTCCTACGAGCAGTACTTC	CASSPGNGSLLSYEQYF
TRBJ1-2	TRBD1	many	TRBV4-1	TGCGCCAGCAGCCAAGGGGACAGGGGGACCTATGGCTACACCTTC	CASSQGDRGTYGYTF
TRBJ1-4	.	many	TRBV19	TGTGCCAGTAGTCCAACAGGGATGGAGGAAAAACTGTTTTTT	CASSPTGMEEKLFF
TRBJ2-1	TRBD2	few	TRBV25-1	TGTGCCAGCAGCTCACCGGGACTAGGTATCCGTGAGCAGTTCTTC	CASSSPGLGIREQFF
TRBJ1-4	.	.	TRBV2	TGTGCCAGCTCTACGATGGAGCAAAATGAAAAACTGTTTTTT	CASSTMEQNEKLFF
TRBJ1-3	TRBD1	many	TRBV5-1	TGCGCCAGCAGCTTGGCGGGGGACAGAGCCTCTGGAAACACCATATATTTT	CASSLAGDRASGNTIYF
TRBJ2-1	.	.	TRBV7-2	TGTGCCAGCATCTTGCGGCAGTCGCGCTCCTACAGTGAGCAGTTCTTC	CASILRQSRSYSEQFF
TRBJ2-3	TRBD2	many	TRBV28	TGTGCCAGCAGTTTAGGACTAAGAGGGCGGGGGGATACGCAGTATTTT	CASSLGLRGRGDTQYF
TRBJ2-7	.	once	TRBV7-2	TGTGACAGCAGCAATAGAGGGGGGATGTCCGAGCAGTACTTC	CDSSNRGGMSEQYF
TRBJ1-1	.	many	TRBV10-3	TGTGCCATCAGTGAGACCGGCACTGAAGCTTTCTTT	CAISETGTEAFF